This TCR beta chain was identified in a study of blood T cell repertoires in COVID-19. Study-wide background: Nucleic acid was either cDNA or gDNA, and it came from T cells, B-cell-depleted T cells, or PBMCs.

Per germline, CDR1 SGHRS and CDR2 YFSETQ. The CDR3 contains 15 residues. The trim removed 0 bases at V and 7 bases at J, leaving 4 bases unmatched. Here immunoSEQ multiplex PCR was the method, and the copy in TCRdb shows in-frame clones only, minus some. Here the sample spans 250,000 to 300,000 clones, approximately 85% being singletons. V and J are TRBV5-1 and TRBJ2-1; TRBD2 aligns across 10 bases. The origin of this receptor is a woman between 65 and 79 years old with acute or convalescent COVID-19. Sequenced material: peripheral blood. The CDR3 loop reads CASSLEASGGNEQFF. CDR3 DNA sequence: TGCGCCAGCAGCTTGGAGGCTAGCGGGGGTAATGAGCAGTTCTTC.